This T cell receptor beta chain was found in a study of blood T cell repertoires in COVID-19 (dated by TCRdb to about 2020). At the level of the whole study: Collaborator samples came from the United States, Italy and Spain and covered acute and convalescent phases of COVID-19. The prospective study material was composed of cDNA or gDNA derived from T cells, B-cell-depleted T cells, or PBMCs. Deeply sampled blood TCRbeta repertoires from subjects exposed to, actively infected with, or recovered from COVID-19 were included in the dataset. The repertoires were made available in a free public database intended to serve as a resource for research on the immune response to SARS-CoV-2. The samples were drawn from the first 160 participants of the ongoing ImmuneRACE study and from 1,254 subjects provided by 6 global collaborators. The sample metadata nearly always contained a de-identified subject ID, COVID-19 status, age in years and sex. Where available, HLA class I and class II types were taken from metadata supplied by the sample provider and were not determined by assay-based typing.

Remarks on this clone: The antigen it recognizes is unknown. Per-nucleotide qualities are absent, and no much larger clonotype sits a single base away. The identical CDR3 is also encoded by other nucleotide sequences in the sample.

TCRbeta CDR3 regions were amplified from genomic DNA using the immunoSEQ Assay, a bias-controlled multiplex PCR. On the study's bioinformatics: Nucleated cell counts per sample were estimated from amplification of reference gene primers within the assay. To quantify the absolute abundance of each unique TCRbeta CDR3 rearrangement, sequence reads were collapsed and filtered. For each sample, productive Simpson clonality was calculated as the square root of Simpson's diversity index across productive rearrangements. Sourced from immuneACCESS, this table was stored by TCRdb with only in-frame sequences that have V and J called. A share of the clones is absent; for the studies checked, an unresolved V gene accounts for under half, and the remainder has no known explanation. V and J calls and clone size are those listed in that table; D and trimming were worked out from the DNA. Within this sample are roughly 330,000 clones, with roughly 87% of them counted one time only. The ten top clones hold approximately 5% of the sample.

In the prospective study, participants were about 18 to 89 years old, resided in about two dozen geographic areas of the United States, and were enrolled through a virtual design. In the prospective study, participants were assigned to cohorts based on the clinical history participants reported in a screening survey and a study questionnaire. Recovered participants in ImmuneRACE Cohort 3 were defined by two consecutive negative NP/OP PCR tests, clearance by a healthcare professional, or resolution of symptoms. In the prospective study, mobile phlebotomists collected whole blood, serum and a nasopharyngeal or oropharyngeal swab from each participant. Participants in the prospective study had the option to provide additional blood draws and questionnaires over a roughly 2-month period. Prospective study blood samples were shipped either frozen or at room temperature before DNA extraction. Looking up the germline V gene yields CDR1 SNHLY and CDR2 FYNNEI. Trimmed from V: 6 bases; trimmed from J: 4 bases; junction bases lacking a gene match: 7. The CDR3 sequence holds 14 residues, the cysteine and phenylalanine included. The sequence is cut down to CDR3 DNA, 42 bases in frame from base 1.

Broad study findings and their caveats: The amount of clinical and demographic metadata varied by source and participant and was provided uncurated.

This receptor was identified in a woman aged 25 to 39 who had recovered from COVID-19. Here the chain combines TRBV2 and TRBJ2-7, and TRBD1 aligns with 9 junction nucleotides. The source material was PBMCs or T cells enriched from blood (not recorded which). The DNA sequence follows: TGTGCCAGCAGGCCGGGACAGGGCCCGTACGAGCAGTACTTC. Its protein reads: CASRPGQGPYEQYF.